A selection of T cell receptor beta chains follows, all from one sample in a study of cytotoxic CD8 clonotypes in ibrutinib-treated CLL. This table comes from immunoSEQ multiplex PCR, and its TCRdb copy is limited to in-frame clones, with some not included. The table shows more than 110,000 clones, with about 75% occurring only once. This material consisted of PBMCs, taken after 24 months of ibrutinib treatment. These receptors were taken from a human donor with chronic lymphocytic leukemia. CDR3s include the opening cysteine and the closing phenylalanine or tryptophan. The order of the fields is clone size, V gene, D gene, J gene, CDR3 protein, CDR3 DNA. D genes are given only for firm matches. Size values are once, few and many counts, or a class for expanded clones, and some rows have none.

abundance: .
v_gene: TRBV18
d_gene: TRBD1
j_gene: TRBJ1-5
CDR3aa: CASSPTGTDQPQHF
CDR3nt: TGTGCCAGCTCACCGACAGGGACCGATCAGCCCCAGCATTTT

abundance: once
v_gene: TRBV30
d_gene: TRBD1
j_gene: TRBJ1-5
CDR3aa: CAWSSRGQGNQPQHF
CDR3nt: TGTGCCTGGAGTTCCAGGGGACAGGGCAATCAGCCCCAGCATTTT

abundance: .
v_gene: TRBV5-1
d_gene: .
j_gene: TRBJ2-5
CDR3aa: CASSGGDGTETQYF
CDR3nt: TGCGCCAGCAGCGGAGGGGACGGAACAGAGACCCAGTACTTC

abundance: .
v_gene: TRBV19
d_gene: .
j_gene: TRBJ2-7
CDR3aa: CASSIGGRGTYEQYF
CDR3nt: TGTGCCAGTAGTATCGGGGGGCGAGGGACCTACGAGCAGTACTTC

abundance: .
v_gene: TRBV11-2
d_gene: .
j_gene: TRBJ1-1
CDR3aa: CASSPLGRTLNTEAFF
CDR3nt: TGTGCCAGCAGCCCCCTGGGGAGAACCTTGAACACTGAAGCTTTCTTT

abundance: few
v_gene: TRBV9
d_gene: .
j_gene: TRBJ2-2
CDR3aa: CASSTRQAPHTGELFF
CDR3nt: TGTGCCAGCAGCACGCGACAGGCCCCTCACACCGGGGAGCTGTTTTTT

abundance: few
v_gene: TRBV7-8
d_gene: .
j_gene: TRBJ2-7
CDR3aa: CASSEPFRTNPYEQYF
CDR3nt: TGTGCCAGCAGCGAACCCTTTAGGACTAACCCCTACGAGCAGTACTTC

abundance: .
v_gene: TRBV5-1
d_gene: .
j_gene: TRBJ1-2
CDR3aa: CASSLPGGSFNGYTF
CDR3nt: TGCGCCAGCAGCCTACCGGGGGGCAGTTTTAATGGCTACACCTTC

abundance: many
v_gene: TRBV6-5
d_gene: TRBD1
j_gene: TRBJ1-5
CDR3aa: CASRGQGGGNQPQHF
CDR3nt: TGTGCCAGCAGAGGACAGGGGGGGGGCAATCAGCCCCAGCATTTT

abundance: .
v_gene: TRBV20-1
d_gene: .
j_gene: TRBJ2-5
CDR3aa: CSAHSSTQYF
CDR3nt: TGCAGTGCCCACTCGTCGACCCAGTACTTC

abundance: .
v_gene: TRBV5-1
d_gene: .
j_gene: TRBJ2-5
CDR3aa: CASSPRLGAEETQYF
CDR3nt: TGCGCCAGCAGCCCTCGGTTGGGGGCAGAAGAGACCCAGTACTTC

abundance: .
v_gene: TRBV27
d_gene: TRBD1
j_gene: TRBJ1-1
CDR3aa: CASGTPATGLLWGAFF
CDR3nt: TGTGCCAGCGGTACCCCCGCGACAGGGTTGTTATGGGGAGCTTTCTTT

abundance: .
v_gene: TRBV7-3
d_gene: .
j_gene: TRBJ1-1
CDR3aa: CASSQDGLNTEAFF
CDR3nt: TGTGCCAGCAGTCAAGACGGACTGAACACTGAAGCTTTCTTT

abundance: .
v_gene: TRBV5-6
d_gene: .
j_gene: TRBJ1-1
CDR3aa: CASSLAGVAVNIGNTEAFF
CDR3nt: TGTGCCAGCAGCTTGGCCGGGGTGGCAGTTAATATCGGGAACACTGAAGCTTTCTTT

abundance: once
v_gene: TRBV10-3
d_gene: .
j_gene: TRBJ1-4
CDR3aa: CAIGAEGEKLFF
CDR3nt: TGTGCCATCGGGGCCGAAGGGGAAAAACTGTTTTTT

abundance: once
v_gene: TRBV7-2
d_gene: TRBD2
j_gene: TRBJ2-5
CDR3aa: CASSLGGLAGVVTQYF
CDR3nt: TGTGCCAGCAGCTTAGGGGGACTAGCGGGAGTCGTGACCCAGTACTTC